The clone carrying this T cell receptor beta chain was observed a single time. The repertoire was sequenced with immunoSEQ multiplex PCR; TCRdb's copy has only in-frame clones and lacks some. The table lists 250,000 or so clones, under 90% of them singletons. The data belong to a study of blood T cell repertoires in COVID-19. This CDR3 has 14 amino acids. Trimming took 0 bases from V and 5 from J, leaving 8 bases between them. Germline CDR1 is SGHRS and CDR2 is YFSETQ. Participants' own reports of clinical history determined their cohort assignment. Someone with COVID-19 had been met by exposed participants within 2 weeks before study entry.

This TCR was sampled from a woman between 35 and 50 years old who had been exposed to COVID-19. The specimen sequenced was PBMCs or T cells enriched from blood (not recorded which). The chain uses TRBV5-1 and TRBJ2-2; D ambiguous. DNA for the CDR3: TGCGCCAGCAGCTTGGGTAGATTGACCGGGGAGCTGTTTTTT. Translated, it gives CASSLGRLTGELFF.